Listed below are T cell receptor beta chains from one sample, sequenced in a study of control samples from healthy donors and cancer patients. Sequencing was performed with immunoSEQ multiplex PCR; in TCRdb, only in-frame clones are kept and a portion is missing. Of some 140,000 clones in the sample, about 94% were seen once. Input material: blood. Source of these receptors: a man between 40 and 49 years old in good health. The CDR3 runs from the conserved cysteine through the conserved F or W. D genes are given only for firm matches. Clone sizes are given selectively: once, few, many, or a class where the clone is expanded.

cdr3_length: 15
clone_size: .
d_call: TRBD2
j_call: TRBJ2-1
v_call: TRBV11-2
cdr3_aa: CASSSLKRGNNEQFF
cdr3_nt: TGTGCCAGCAGCTCCCTAAAGCGGGGGAACAATGAGCAGTTCTTC

cdr3_length: 16
clone_size: .
d_call: TRBD1
j_call: TRBJ1-1
v_call: TRBV5-5
cdr3_aa: CASSLYWTGVNTEAFF
cdr3_nt: TGTGCCAGCAGCCTCTATTGGACAGGGGTGAACACTGAAGCTTTCTTT

cdr3_length: 12
clone_size: .
d_call: .
j_call: TRBJ2-2
v_call: TRBV9
cdr3_aa: CASSVAGGELFF
cdr3_nt: TGTGCCAGCAGCGTAGCGGGCGGGGAGCTGTTTTTT

cdr3_length: 15
clone_size: .
d_call: TRBD2
j_call: TRBJ2-1
v_call: TRBV7-2
cdr3_aa: CASSPRGSSYNEQFF
cdr3_nt: TGTGCCAGCAGCCCGCGGGGGAGCTCCTACAATGAGCAGTTCTTC

cdr3_length: 17
clone_size: .
d_call: TRBD1
j_call: TRBJ1-3
v_call: TRBV3-1/TRBV3-2
cdr3_aa: CASSPGGTGRVGNTIYF
cdr3_nt: TGTGCCAGCAGCCCAGGCGGGACAGGGAGAGTTGGAAACACCATATATTTT

cdr3_length: 13
clone_size: .
d_call: .
j_call: TRBJ1-1
v_call: TRBV6-5
cdr3_aa: CASSYGPNTEAFF
cdr3_nt: TGTGCCAGCAGTTACGGGCCGAACACTGAAGCTTTCTTT

cdr3_length: 17
clone_size: .
d_call: TRBD2
j_call: TRBJ2-2
v_call: TRBV9
cdr3_aa: CASSVAPLAGASGELFF
cdr3_nt: TGTGCCAGCAGCGTAGCTCCACTAGCGGGGGCTTCCGGGGAGCTGTTTTTT

cdr3_length: 14
clone_size: .
d_call: .
j_call: TRBJ1-1
v_call: TRBV5-6
cdr3_aa: CASSFEGRGTEAFF
cdr3_nt: TGTGCCAGCAGCTTTGAGGGTCGAGGCACTGAAGCTTTCTTT

cdr3_length: 16
clone_size: few
d_call: .
j_call: TRBJ1-6
v_call: TRBV6-1
cdr3_aa: CASSERDSSYNSPLHF
cdr3_nt: TGTGCCAGCAGTGAAAGAGACAGCTCCTATAATTCACCCCTCCACTTT

cdr3_length: 14
clone_size: .
d_call: .
j_call: TRBJ1-4
v_call: TRBV2
cdr3_aa: CASSESRVAEKLFF
cdr3_nt: TGTGCCAGCAGTGAGTCCAGGGTGGCAGAAAAACTGTTTTTT

cdr3_length: 17
clone_size: .
d_call: TRBD1
j_call: TRBJ1-3
v_call: TRBV9
cdr3_aa: CASSVGVGTASGNTIYF
cdr3_nt: TGTGCCAGCAGCGTAGGGGTCGGGACAGCCTCTGGAAACACCATATATTTT

cdr3_length: 15
clone_size: .
d_call: TRBD1
j_call: TRBJ2-7
v_call: TRBV24-1
cdr3_aa: CATSLWDSLTYEQYF
cdr3_nt: TGTGCCACCAGCCTCTGGGACAGCCTCACCTACGAGCAGTACTTC

cdr3_length: 10
clone_size: .
d_call: .
j_call: TRBJ1-2
v_call: TRBV29-1
cdr3_aa: CSVDGGGYTF
cdr3_nt: TGCAGCGTTGACGGAGGTGGCTACACCTTC

cdr3_length: 11
clone_size: .
d_call: .
j_call: TRBJ2-7
v_call: TRBV5-5
cdr3_aa: CASSWGTEQYF
cdr3_nt: TGTGCCAGCAGCTGGGGAACCGAGCAGTACTTC

cdr3_length: 14
clone_size: .
d_call: TRBD1
j_call: TRBJ1-4
v_call: TRBV9
cdr3_aa: CASSRPQGDEKLFF
cdr3_nt: TGTGCCAGCAGCAGACCACAGGGGGATGAAAAACTGTTTTTT

cdr3_length: 14
clone_size: .
d_call: .
j_call: TRBJ1-2
v_call: TRBV5-8
cdr3_aa: CASSAGRPNYGYTF
cdr3_nt: TGTGCCAGCAGCGCGGGACGGCCTAACTATGGCTACACCTTC

cdr3_length: 17
clone_size: .
d_call: TRBD2
j_call: TRBJ2-4
v_call: TRBV3-1/TRBV3-2
cdr3_aa: CASSQEGRGRAKNIQYF
cdr3_nt: TGTGCCAGCAGCCAAGAAGGGCGGGGGAGAGCCAAAAACATTCAGTACTTC

cdr3_length: 15
clone_size: .
d_call: TRBD1
j_call: TRBJ1-4
v_call: TRBV9
cdr3_aa: CASSVEGQPNEKLFF
cdr3_nt: TGTGCCAGCAGCGTAGAGGGACAGCCTAATGAAAAACTGTTTTTT

cdr3_length: 12
clone_size: once
d_call: .
j_call: TRBJ2-7
v_call: TRBV9
cdr3_aa: CASSPHSYEQYF
cdr3_nt: TGTGCCAGCAGCCCCCATTCCTACGAGCAGTACTTC

cdr3_length: 15
clone_size: .
d_call: TRBD1
j_call: TRBJ1-4
v_call: TRBV7-9
cdr3_aa: CASSSRGTSREKLFF
cdr3_nt: TGTGCCAGCAGCTCCAGGGGGACATCGCGTGAAAAACTGTTTTTT

cdr3_length: 14
clone_size: .
d_call: .
j_call: TRBJ1-2
v_call: TRBV29-1
cdr3_aa: CSVPHSGVGYGYTF
cdr3_nt: TGCAGCGTTCCTCACTCCGGGGTAGGGTATGGCTACACCTTC

cdr3_length: 14
clone_size: .
d_call: .
j_call: TRBJ1-2
v_call: TRBV28
cdr3_aa: CASSLTTDNYGYTF
cdr3_nt: TGTGCCAGCAGTTTGACTACAGATAACTATGGCTACACCTTC

cdr3_length: 15
clone_size: .
d_call: .
j_call: TRBJ2-7
v_call: TRBV5-1
cdr3_aa: CASRLAGGPTYEQYF
cdr3_nt: TGCGCCAGCCGCCTTGCCGGGGGGCCAACCTACGAGCAGTACTTC

cdr3_length: 17
clone_size: .
d_call: .
j_call: TRBJ2-3
v_call: TRBV7-6
cdr3_aa: CASSLQSRGRNTDTQYF
cdr3_nt: TGTGCCAGCAGCTTACAAAGCAGGGGAAGGAACACAGATACGCAGTATTTT

cdr3_length: 13
clone_size: .
d_call: .
j_call: TRBJ1-6
v_call: TRBV15
cdr3_aa: CATQRFYNSPLHF
cdr3_nt: TGTGCCACCCAACGGTTCTATAATTCACCCCTCCACTTT

cdr3_length: 14
clone_size: .
d_call: TRBD2
j_call: TRBJ2-1
v_call: TRBV2
cdr3_aa: CASAGDHSYNEQFF
cdr3_nt: TGTGCCAGCGCGGGGGACCACTCCTACAATGAGCAGTTCTTC

cdr3_length: 14
clone_size: .
d_call: .
j_call: TRBJ2-1
v_call: TRBV18
cdr3_aa: CASSPGQTYNEQFF
cdr3_nt: TGTGCCAGCTCACCCGGACAGACCTACAATGAGCAGTTCTTC

cdr3_length: 15
clone_size: .
d_call: TRBD1
j_call: TRBJ2-1
v_call: TRBV24-1
cdr3_aa: CATSDPDRVGLEQFF
cdr3_nt: TGTGCCACCAGTGATCCGGACAGGGTCGGATTAGAGCAGTTCTTC

cdr3_length: 13
clone_size: .
d_call: .
j_call: TRBJ1-2
v_call: TRBV29-1
cdr3_aa: CSVEGGHNYGYTF
cdr3_nt: TGCAGCGTTGAAGGGGGACACAACTATGGCTACACCTTC

cdr3_length: 11
clone_size: .
d_call: TRBD2
j_call: TRBJ2-1
v_call: TRBV6-2/TRBV6-3
cdr3_aa: CASSPAGEQFF
cdr3_nt: TGTGCCAGCAGCCCGGCGGGGGAACAGTTCTTC

cdr3_length: 16
clone_size: .
d_call: .
j_call: TRBJ2-1
v_call: TRBV4-2
cdr3_aa: CASSQGFGDTYNEQFF
cdr3_nt: TGTGCCAGCAGCCAAGGTTTCGGAGACACCTACAATGAGCAGTTCTTC

cdr3_length: 18
clone_size: .
d_call: TRBD1
j_call: TRBJ2-3
v_call: TRBV6-1
cdr3_aa: CASSEVSFGTGGTDTQYF
cdr3_nt: TGTGCCAGCAGTGAAGTCTCCTTCGGGACAGGGGGCACAGATACGCAGTATTTT

cdr3_length: 13
clone_size: .
d_call: .
j_call: TRBJ1-1
v_call: TRBV7-9
cdr3_aa: CASSSAGYTEAFF
cdr3_nt: TGTGCCAGCAGCTCAGCGGGGTACACTGAAGCTTTCTTT

cdr3_length: 15
clone_size: .
d_call: .
j_call: TRBJ1-1
v_call: TRBV5-5
cdr3_aa: CASSWGWAANTEAFF
cdr3_nt: TGTGCCAGCAGCTGGGGATGGGCCGCGAACACTGAAGCTTTCTTT

cdr3_length: 13
clone_size: .
d_call: TRBD1
j_call: TRBJ1-1
v_call: TRBV19
cdr3_aa: CASSYNRGTEAFF
cdr3_nt: TGTGCCAGTAGCTATAACAGGGGCACTGAAGCTTTCTTT

cdr3_length: 14
clone_size: .
d_call: .
j_call: TRBJ2-7
v_call: TRBV13
cdr3_aa: CASSRGGRAYEQYF
cdr3_nt: TGTGCCAGCAGCCGGGGCGGCAGAGCCTACGAGCAGTACTTC

cdr3_length: 11
clone_size: .
d_call: .
j_call: TRBJ1-2
v_call: TRBV10-1
cdr3_aa: CASSETKGYTF
cdr3_nt: TGCGCCAGCAGTGAAACGAAGGGCTACACCTTC